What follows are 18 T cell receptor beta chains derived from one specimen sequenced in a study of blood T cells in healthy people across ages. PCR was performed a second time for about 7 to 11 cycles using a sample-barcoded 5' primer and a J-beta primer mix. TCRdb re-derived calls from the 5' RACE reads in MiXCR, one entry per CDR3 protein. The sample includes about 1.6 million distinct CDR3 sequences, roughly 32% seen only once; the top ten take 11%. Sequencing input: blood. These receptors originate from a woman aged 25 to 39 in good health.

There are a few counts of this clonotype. CDR3 nucleotides: TGTGCCAGCAGTTCCTGGCAGGGGGTCGGTGAAAAACTGTTTTTT. Amino acid sequence: CASSSWQGVGEKLFF. This chain uses TRBV2 with TRBJ1-4; 7 nucleotides line up with TRBD1. Unmatched junction bases numbered 10, after V lost 5 bases and J lost 7 bases. Germline CDR1 SNHLY, CDR2 FYNNEI. There are 15 residues in the CDR3. Together with reference TRBV2 and TRBJ1-4, the CDR3 gives the full variable domain: EPEVTQTPSHQVTQMGQEVILRCVPISNHLYFYWYRQILGQKVEFLVSFYNNEISEKSEIFDDQFSVERPDGSNFTLKIRSTKLEDSAMYFCASSSWQGVGEKLFFGSGTQLSVL.

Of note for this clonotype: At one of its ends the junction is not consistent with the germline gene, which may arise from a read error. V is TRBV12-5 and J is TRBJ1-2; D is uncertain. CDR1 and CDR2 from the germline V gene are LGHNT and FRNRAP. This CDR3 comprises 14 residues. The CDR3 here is CTSGFGPLNYGYTF. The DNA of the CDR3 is TGTACTAGTGGTTTTGGACCCCTGAACTATGGCTACACCTTC. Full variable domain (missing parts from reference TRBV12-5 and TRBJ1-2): DARVTQTPRHKVTEMGQEVTMRCQPILGHNTVFWYRQTMMQGLELLAYFRNRAPLDDSGMPKDRFSAEMPDATLATLKIQPSEPRDSAVYFCTSGFGPLNYGYTFGSGTRLTVV.

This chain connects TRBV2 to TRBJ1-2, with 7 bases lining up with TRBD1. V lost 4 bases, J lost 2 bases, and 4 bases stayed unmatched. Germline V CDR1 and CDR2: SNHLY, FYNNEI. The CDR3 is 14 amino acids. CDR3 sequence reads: CASSVGTVNYGYTF. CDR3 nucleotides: TGTGCCAGCAGTGTGGGGACAGTAAACTATGGCTACACCTTC.

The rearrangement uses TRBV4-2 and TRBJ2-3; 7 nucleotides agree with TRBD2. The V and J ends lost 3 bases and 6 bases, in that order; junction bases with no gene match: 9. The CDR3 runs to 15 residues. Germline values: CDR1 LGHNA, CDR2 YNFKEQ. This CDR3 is CASSHSNGGRDTQYF. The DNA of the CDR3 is TGTGCCAGCAGCCACTCCAACGGGGGGAGGGATACGCAGTATTTT.

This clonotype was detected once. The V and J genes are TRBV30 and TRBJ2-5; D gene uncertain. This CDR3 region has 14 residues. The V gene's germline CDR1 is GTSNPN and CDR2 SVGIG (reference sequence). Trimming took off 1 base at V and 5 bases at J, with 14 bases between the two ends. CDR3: CAWSGIYYPETQYF. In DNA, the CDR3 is TGTGCCTGGAGTGGAATCTATTACCCGGAGACCCAGTACTTC. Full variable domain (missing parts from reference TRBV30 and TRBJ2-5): SQTIHQWPATLVQPVGSPLSLECTVEGTSNPNLYWYRQAAGRGLQLLFYSVGIGQISSEVPQNLSASRPQDRQFILSSKKLLLSDSGFYLCAWSGIYYPETQYFGPGTRLLVL.

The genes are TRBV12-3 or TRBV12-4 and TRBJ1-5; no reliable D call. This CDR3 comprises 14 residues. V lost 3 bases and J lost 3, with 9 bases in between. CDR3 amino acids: CASSFRSNNQPQHF. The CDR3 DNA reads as TGTGCCAGCAGTTTTAGAAGTAACAATCAGCCCCAGCATTTT.

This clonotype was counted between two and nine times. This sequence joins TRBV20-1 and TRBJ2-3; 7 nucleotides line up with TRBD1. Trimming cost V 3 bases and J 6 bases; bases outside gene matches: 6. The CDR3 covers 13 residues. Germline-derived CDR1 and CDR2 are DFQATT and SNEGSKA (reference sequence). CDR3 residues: CSARPGQRDTQYF. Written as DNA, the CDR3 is TGCAGTGCTAGGCCGGGACAGCGGGATACGCAGTATTTT.

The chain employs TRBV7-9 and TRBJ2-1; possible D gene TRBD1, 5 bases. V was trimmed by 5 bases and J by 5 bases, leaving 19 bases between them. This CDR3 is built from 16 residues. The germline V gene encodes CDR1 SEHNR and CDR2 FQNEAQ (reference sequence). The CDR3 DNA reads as TGTGCCAGCAGCCAGTGGTTTGGGGCGCGAAACAATGAGCAGTTCTTC. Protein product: CASSQWFGARNNEQFF.

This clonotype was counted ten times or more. The CDR3 loop reads CASRLQSGGLTDTQYF. CDR3 in DNA: TGTGCCAGCAGGCTTCAAAGCGGTGGACTCACAGATACGCAGTATTTT. V and J are TRBV2 and TRBJ2-3; tentatively, D is TRBD2 (5 bases). CDR3 length: 16 residues. Germline CDR1 is SNHLY and CDR2 is FYNNEI. Trimming took 6 bases from V and 2 from J, leaving 18 bases between them.

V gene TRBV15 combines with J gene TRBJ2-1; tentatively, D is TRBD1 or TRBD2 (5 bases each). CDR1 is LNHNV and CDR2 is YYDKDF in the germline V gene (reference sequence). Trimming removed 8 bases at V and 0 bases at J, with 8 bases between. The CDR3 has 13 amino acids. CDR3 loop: CATRGPSYNEQFF. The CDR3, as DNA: TGTGCCACCCGGGGCCCCTCCTACAATGAGCAGTTCTTC.

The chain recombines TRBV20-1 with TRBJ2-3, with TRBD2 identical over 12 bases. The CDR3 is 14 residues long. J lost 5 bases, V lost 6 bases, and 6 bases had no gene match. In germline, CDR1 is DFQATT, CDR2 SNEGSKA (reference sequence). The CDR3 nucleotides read TGCAGTGCGGAACTAGCGGGGGGTGGAGATACGCAGTATTTT. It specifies CSAELAGGGDTQYF.

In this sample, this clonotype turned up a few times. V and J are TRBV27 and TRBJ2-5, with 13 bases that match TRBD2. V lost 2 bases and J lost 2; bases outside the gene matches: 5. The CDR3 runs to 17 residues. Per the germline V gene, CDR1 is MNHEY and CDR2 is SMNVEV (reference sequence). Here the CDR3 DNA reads TGTGCCAGCAGTTTAGGCGGGACTAGCGGGGATCAAGAGACCCAGTACTTC. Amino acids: CASSLGGTSGDQETQYF.

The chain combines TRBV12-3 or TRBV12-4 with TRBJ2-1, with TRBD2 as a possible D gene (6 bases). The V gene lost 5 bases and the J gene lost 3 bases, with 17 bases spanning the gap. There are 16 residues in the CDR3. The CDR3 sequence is CASSRREEGSYNEQFF. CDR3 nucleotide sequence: TGTGCCAGCAGTCGAAGGGAGGAGGGTAGCTACAATGAGCAGTTCTTC.

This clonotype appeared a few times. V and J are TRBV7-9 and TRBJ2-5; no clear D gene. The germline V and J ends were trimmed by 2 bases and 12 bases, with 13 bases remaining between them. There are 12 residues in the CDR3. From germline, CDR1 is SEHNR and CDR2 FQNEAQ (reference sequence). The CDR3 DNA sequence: TGTGCCAGCAGCTTAAGTCTAGGGCCAAAGTACTTC. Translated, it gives CASSLSLGPKYF.

The CDR3 loop is CATTAGGTQYF. The DNA of the CDR3 is TGTGCCACGACCGCAGGAGGGACCCAGTACTTC. V usage is TRBV28 and J usage is TRBJ2-5; D is possibly TRBD2 (5 bases). Germline V gene lookup returns CDR1 MDHEN and CDR2 SYDVKM. This CDR3 contains 11 residues. Trimming stripped 10 bases from V and 7 bases from J, with 13 bases between.

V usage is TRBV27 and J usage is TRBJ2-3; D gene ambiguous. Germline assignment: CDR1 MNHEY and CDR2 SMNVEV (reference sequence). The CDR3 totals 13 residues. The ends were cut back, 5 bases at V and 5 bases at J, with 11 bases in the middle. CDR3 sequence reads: CASSLITQDTQYF. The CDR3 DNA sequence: TGTGCCAGCAGTCTCATCACACAAGATACGCAGTATTTT.

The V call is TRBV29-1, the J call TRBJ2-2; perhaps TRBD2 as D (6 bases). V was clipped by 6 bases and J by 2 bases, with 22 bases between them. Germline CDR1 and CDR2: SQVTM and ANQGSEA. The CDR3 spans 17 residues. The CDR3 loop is CSVGGHSGPLNTGELFF. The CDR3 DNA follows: TGCAGCGTGGGAGGTCATTCAGGGCCTTTAAACACCGGGGAGCTGTTTTTT.

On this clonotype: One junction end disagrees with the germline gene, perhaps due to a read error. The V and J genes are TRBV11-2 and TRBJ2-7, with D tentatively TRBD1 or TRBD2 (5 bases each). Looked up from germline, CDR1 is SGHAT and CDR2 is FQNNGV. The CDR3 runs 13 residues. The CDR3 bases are TGTGCCAGCAGCACCAGGGAGTGCCACGAGCGGTACTTC. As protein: CASSTRECHERYF.